Listed below are T cell receptor beta chains from one sample, sequenced in a study of cytomegalovirus exposure and HLA in healthy donors. Sequenced by immunoSEQ multiplex PCR; TCRdb stores in-frame clones only, minus some. This sample has approximately 260,000 clones; roughly four fifths occur once, and the top ten carry 1.5% to 2%. The sample consisted of PBMCs. The source of these receptors is a woman in her thirties or forties in good health and CMV-seropositive. CDR3s include the opening cysteine and the closing phenylalanine or tryptophan. A D gene is named only where the DNA matches it firmly.

TRBV13	.	TRBJ2-5	TGTGCCAGCAGCTTAGGCCTCGGGGGAGTAGAGACCCAGTACTTC	CASSLGLGGVETQYF
TRBV7-9	TRBD2	TRBJ2-7	TGTGCCAGCAGCACGGGACTAGCGGGATACGAGCAGTACTTC	CASSTGLAGYEQYF
TRBV11-3	.	TRBJ1-1	TGTGCCAGCAGCAGACTCGGGGGACCAGCTTTCTTT	CASSRLGGPAFF
TRBV5-6	TRBD2	TRBJ2-2	TGTGCCAGCAGCTCTAGCGGGAATAGGGCCGGGGAGCTGTTTTTT	CASSSSGNRAGELFF
TRBV9	TRBD2	TRBJ2-1	TGTGCCAGCAGCGTAGCCGGACTAGCGGGAGGGAATGAGCAGTTCTTC	CASSVAGLAGGNEQFF
TRBV21-1	.	TRBJ1-5	TGTGCCAGCAGCCCGACAGGGGGCGATCAGCCCCAGCATTTT	CASSPTGGDQPQHF
TRBV7-8	TRBD2	TRBJ2-1	TGTGCCAGCAGCCCATCGGCGGGAGGGGTAAGCAATGAGCAGTTCTTC	CASSPSAGGVSNEQFF
TRBV6-1	TRBD2	TRBJ2-1	TGTGCCAGCAGACCGGGACTAGCGGGAAGGGATGAGCAGTTCTTC	CASRPGLAGRDEQFF
TRBV4-3	TRBD2	TRBJ2-3	TGCGCCAGCAGCCGAGAACTTAGCGGGAGGACAGATACGCAGTATTTT	CASSRELSGRTDTQYF
TRBV25-1	.	TRBJ2-2	TGTGCCAGCAGTGAGGCGGATCCCGACACCGGGGAGCTGTTTTTT	CASSEADPDTGELFF
TRBV7-2	TRBD2	TRBJ2-5	TGTGCCAGCAGCTCCCTGACTAGCGGGAGAAGGTTAGAGACCCAGTACTTC	CASSSLTSGRRLETQYF
TRBV29-1	TRBD1	TRBJ1-4	TGCAGCGTTAAGACAGGGGGCTCTGAAAAACTGTTTTTT	CSVKTGGSEKLFF
TRBV30	.	TRBJ1-5	TGTGCCTGGAGTGTACGCGGCAGGGGTGGTCAGCCCCAGCATTTT	CAWSVRGRGGQPQHF
TRBV30	TRBD2	TRBJ2-3	TGTGCCTGGAGTGTTCGAAGGACTAGCGGGAAGGGAGATACGCAGTATTTT	CAWSVRRTSGKGDTQYF
TRBV5-1	TRBD2	TRBJ2-1	TGCGCCAGCAACCTAGCGGGAAATCCAGGGGAGCAGTTCTTC	CASNLAGNPGEQFF
TRBV7-9	TRBD1	TRBJ2-7	TGTGCCAGCAGCCCCGACAGGGCCAAGGGCTACGAGCAGTACTTC	CASSPDRAKGYEQYF
TRBV7-7	.	TRBJ2-2	TGTGCCAGCAGCTTAAGTGGAGGGAACACCGGGGAGCTGTTTTTT	CASSLSGGNTGELFF
TRBV7-9	TRBD1	TRBJ2-2	TGTGCCAGCAGCTTACCGTCGACAGGGCGGAGGAACACCGGGGAGCTGTTTTTT	CASSLPSTGRRNTGELFF
TRBV5-4	TRBD2	TRBJ2-3	TGTGCCAGCAGCTCGGGACTAGCGAGGGGCGCAGATACGCAGTATTTT	CASSSGLARGADTQYF
TRBV30	TRBD2	TRBJ2-3	TGTGCCTGGAGTGTACCTTTAAGCGGGAGAAGAGATACGCAGTATTTT	CAWSVPLSGRRDTQYF
TRBV7-9	TRBD1	TRBJ1-6	TGTGCCAGCAGCTTAGTCGGGACAGGAACTTTCTATAATTCACCCCTCCACTTT	CASSLVGTGTFYNSPLHF
TRBV5-6	TRBD1	TRBJ2-3	TGTGCCAGCAGCTTGGGGACAGGGCGAACAGATACGCAGTATTTT	CASSLGTGRTDTQYF
TRBV19	.	TRBJ1-1	TGTGCCAGTAGTATAGATCTATCGGGGGGCACTGAAGCTTTCTTT	CASSIDLSGGTEAFF
TRBV7-9	TRBD1	TRBJ2-7	TGTGCCAGCAGCTCAAACCCGACAGGGCACGAGCAGTACTTC	CASSSNPTGHEQYF
TRBV7-2	TRBD2	TRBJ2-5	TGTGCCAGCAGAGAACTAGCGGGAGGGGGATGGACCCAGTACTTC	CASRELAGGGWTQYF
TRBV11-2	.	TRBJ2-7	TGTGCCAGCAGCCCCCTACAGGGCTACGAGCAGTACTTC	CASSPLQGYEQYF
TRBV29-1	.	TRBJ2-7	TGCAGCGTCACAACGACAGGTACCTCCTACGAGCAGTACTTC	CSVTTTGTSYEQYF
TRBV14	TRBD1	TRBJ1-6	TGTGCCAGCAGCCAACAGGGGGATTCACCCCTCCACTTT	CASSQQGDSPLHF